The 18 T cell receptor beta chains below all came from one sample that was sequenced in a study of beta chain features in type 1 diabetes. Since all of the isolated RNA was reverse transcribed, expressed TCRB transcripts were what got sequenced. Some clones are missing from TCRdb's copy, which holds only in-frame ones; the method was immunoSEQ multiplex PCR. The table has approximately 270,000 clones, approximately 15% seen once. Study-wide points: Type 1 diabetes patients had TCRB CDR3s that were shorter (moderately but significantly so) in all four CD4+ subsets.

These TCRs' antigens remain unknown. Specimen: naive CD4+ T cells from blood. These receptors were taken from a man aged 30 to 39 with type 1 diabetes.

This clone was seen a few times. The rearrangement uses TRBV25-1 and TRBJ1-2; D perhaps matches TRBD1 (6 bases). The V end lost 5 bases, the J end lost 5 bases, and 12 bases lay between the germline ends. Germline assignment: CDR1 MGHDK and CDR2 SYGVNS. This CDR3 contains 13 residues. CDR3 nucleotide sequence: TGTGCCAGCAGTCAGGGGCCAATGTATGGCTACACCTTC. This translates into CASSQGPMYGYTF.

The CDR3, as DNA: TGTGCCAGCAGTCCACACCCAGGTAGACCGAATCAGCCCCAGCATTTT. This codes for CASSPHPGRPNQPQHF. The chain links TRBV28 to TRBJ1-5; D unclear. Germline V gene data show CDR1 as MDHEN and CDR2 as SYDVKM. The CDR3 loop spans 16 amino acids. Trimming cost V 5 bases and J 4 bases, with 18 bases left between them.

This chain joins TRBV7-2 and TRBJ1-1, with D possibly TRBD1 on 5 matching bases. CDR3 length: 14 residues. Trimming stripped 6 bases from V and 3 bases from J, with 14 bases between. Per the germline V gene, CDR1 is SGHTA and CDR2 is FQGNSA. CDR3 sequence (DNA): TGTGCCAGCAGGCGTATTGGAGGGGACACTGAAGCTTTCTTT. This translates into CASRRIGGDTEAFF. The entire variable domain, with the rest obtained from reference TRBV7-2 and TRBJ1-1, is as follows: GAGVSQSPSNKVTEKGKDVELRCDPISGHTALYWYRQSLGQGLEFLIYFQGNSAPDKSGLPSDRFSAERTGGSVSTLTIQRTQQEDSAVYLCASRRIGGDTEAFFGQGTRLTVV.

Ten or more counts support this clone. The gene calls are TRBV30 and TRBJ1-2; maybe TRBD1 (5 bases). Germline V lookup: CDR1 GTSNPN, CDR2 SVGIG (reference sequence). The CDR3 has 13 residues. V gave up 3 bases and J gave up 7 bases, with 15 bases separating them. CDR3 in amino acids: CAWRRTGARGYTF. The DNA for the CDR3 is TGTGCCTGGAGGAGAACAGGAGCTCGTGGCTACACCTTC.

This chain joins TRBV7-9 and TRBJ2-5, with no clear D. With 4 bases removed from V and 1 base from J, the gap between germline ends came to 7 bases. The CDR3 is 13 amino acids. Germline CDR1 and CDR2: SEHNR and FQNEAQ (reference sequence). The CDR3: CASSWAVQETQYF. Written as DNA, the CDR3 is TGTGCCAGCAGCTGGGCAGTCCAAGAGACCCAGTACTTC.

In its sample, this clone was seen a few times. CDR3 loop: CASSLDSAVGTGAYEQYF. The CDR3 coding sequence is TGCGCCAGCAGCTTGGATTCGGCCGTCGGGACAGGGGCCTACGAGCAGTACTTC. The chain couples TRBV5-1 to TRBJ2-7; 10 bases are shared with TRBD1. From germline, CDR1 is SGHRS and CDR2 YFSETQ. The CDR3 runs to 18 residues. With V trimmed by 0 bases and J by 2 bases, 11 bases remained unmatched.

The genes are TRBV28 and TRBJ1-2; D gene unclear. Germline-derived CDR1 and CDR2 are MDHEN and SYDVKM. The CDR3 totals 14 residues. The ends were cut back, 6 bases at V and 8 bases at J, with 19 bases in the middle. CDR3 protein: CASRSPRGLYGYTF. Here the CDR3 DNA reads TGTGCCAGCAGATCACCACGAGGGTTATACGGCTACACCTTC.

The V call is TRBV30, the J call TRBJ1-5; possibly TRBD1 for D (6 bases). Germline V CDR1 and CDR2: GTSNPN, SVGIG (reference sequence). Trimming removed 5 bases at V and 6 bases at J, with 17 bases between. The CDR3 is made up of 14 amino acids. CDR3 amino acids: CAWGTGTWVQPQHF. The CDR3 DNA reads TGTGCCTGGGGCACAGGGACATGGGTTCAGCCCCAGCATTTT.

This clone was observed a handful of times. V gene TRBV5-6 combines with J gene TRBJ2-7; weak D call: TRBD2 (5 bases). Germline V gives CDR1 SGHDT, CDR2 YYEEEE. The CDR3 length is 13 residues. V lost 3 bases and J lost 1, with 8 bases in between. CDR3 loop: CASSSSGSYEQYF. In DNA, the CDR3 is TGTGCCAGCAGCTCGAGCGGATCCTACGAGCAGTACTTC.

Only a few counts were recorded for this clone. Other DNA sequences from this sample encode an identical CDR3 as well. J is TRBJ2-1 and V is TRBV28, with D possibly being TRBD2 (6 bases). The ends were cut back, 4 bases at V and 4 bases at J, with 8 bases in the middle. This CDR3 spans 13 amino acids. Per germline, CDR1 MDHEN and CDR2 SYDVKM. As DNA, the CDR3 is TGTGCCAGCAGTTCGGGACTGTACAATGAGCAGTTCTTC. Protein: CASSSGLYNEQFF.

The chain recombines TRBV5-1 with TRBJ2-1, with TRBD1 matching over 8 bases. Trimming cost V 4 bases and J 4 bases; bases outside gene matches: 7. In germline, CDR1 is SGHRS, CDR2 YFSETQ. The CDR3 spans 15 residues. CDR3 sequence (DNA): TGCGCCAGCAGCGTGGGGCAGGGGGCGTACAATGAGCAGTTCTTC. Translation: CASSVGQGAYNEQFF.

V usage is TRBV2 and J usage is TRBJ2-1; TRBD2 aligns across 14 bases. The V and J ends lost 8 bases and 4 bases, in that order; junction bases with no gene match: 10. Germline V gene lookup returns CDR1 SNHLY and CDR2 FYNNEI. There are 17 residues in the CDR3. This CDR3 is CASRGGLAGESYNEQFF. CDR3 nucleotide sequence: TGTGCCAGCCGAGGGGGACTAGCGGGAGAATCATACAATGAGCAGTTCTTC. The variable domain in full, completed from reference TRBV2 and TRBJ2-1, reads EPEVTQTPSHQVTQMGQEVILRCVPISNHLYFYWYRQILGQKVEFLVSFYNNEISEKSEIFDDQFSVERPDGSNFTLKIRSTKLEDSAMYFCASRGGLAGESYNEQFFGPGTRLTVL.

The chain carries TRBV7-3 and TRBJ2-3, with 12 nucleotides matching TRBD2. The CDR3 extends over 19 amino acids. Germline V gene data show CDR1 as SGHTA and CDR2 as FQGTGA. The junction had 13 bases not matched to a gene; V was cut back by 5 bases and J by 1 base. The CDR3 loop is CASSPLAGGPRKGTDTQYF. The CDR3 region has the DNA TGTGCCAGCAGCCCCCTAGCGGGAGGGCCCAGAAAAGGCACAGATACGCAGTATTTT.

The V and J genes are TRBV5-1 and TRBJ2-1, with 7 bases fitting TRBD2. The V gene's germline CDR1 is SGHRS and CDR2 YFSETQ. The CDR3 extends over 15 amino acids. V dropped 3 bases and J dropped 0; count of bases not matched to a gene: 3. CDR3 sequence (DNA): TGCGCCAGCAGCTCAAGCGGGAACTCCTACAATGAGCAGTTCTTC. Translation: CASSSSGNSYNEQFF.

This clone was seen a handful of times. The CDR3 sequence: CASSVAGHMNYGYTF. CDR3 DNA sequence: TGTGCCAGCAGCGTAGCCGGACACATGAACTATGGCTACACCTTC. V gene TRBV9 combines with J gene TRBJ1-2; D might be TRBD1 (5 bases). Germline V gene sequence: CDR1 SGDLS, CDR2 YYNGEE. Trimming pared 0 bases from V and 2 bases from J, leaving 11 bases between. The CDR3 has 15 residues.

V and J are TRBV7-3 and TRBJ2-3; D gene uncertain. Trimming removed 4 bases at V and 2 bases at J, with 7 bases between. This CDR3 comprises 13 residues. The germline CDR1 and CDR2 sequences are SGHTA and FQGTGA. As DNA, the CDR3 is TGTGCCAGCAGCTCAGAATTCACAGATACGCAGTATTTT. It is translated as CASSSEFTDTQYF.

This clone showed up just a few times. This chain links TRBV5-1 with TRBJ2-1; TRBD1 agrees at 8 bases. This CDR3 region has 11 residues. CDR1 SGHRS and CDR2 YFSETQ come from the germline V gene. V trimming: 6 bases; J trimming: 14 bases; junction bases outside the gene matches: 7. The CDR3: CASTEGQAEFF. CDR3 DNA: TGCGCCAGCACCGAGGGACAGGCCGAGTTCTTC.

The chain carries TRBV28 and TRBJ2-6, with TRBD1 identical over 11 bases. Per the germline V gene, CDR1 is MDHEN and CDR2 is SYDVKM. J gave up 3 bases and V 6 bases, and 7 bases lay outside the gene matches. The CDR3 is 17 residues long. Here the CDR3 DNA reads TGTGCCAGCAGCGCCCTGGACAGGGGGCTTGGGGCCAACGTCCTGACTTTC. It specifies CASSALDRGLGANVLTF.